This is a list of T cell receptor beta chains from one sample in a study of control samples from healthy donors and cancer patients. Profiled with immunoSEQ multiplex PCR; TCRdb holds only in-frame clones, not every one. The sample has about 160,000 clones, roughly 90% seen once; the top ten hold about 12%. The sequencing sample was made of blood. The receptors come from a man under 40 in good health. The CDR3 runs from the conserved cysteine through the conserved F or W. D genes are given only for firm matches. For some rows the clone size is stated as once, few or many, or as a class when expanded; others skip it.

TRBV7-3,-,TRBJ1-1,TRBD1,CASSPWTGAVTEAFF,TGTGCCAGCAGCCCTTGGACAGGGGCGGTAACTGAAGCTTTCTTT
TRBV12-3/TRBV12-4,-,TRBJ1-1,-,CASTLGQGLSAFF,TGTGCCAGCACTCTGGGTCAGGGGCTCAGCGCTTTCTTT
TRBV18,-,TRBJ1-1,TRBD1,CASSAQGANTEAFF,TGTGCCAGCTCCGCCCAGGGGGCGAACACTGAAGCTTTCTTT
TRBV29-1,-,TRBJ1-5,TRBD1,CSVGWDRGQPQHF,TGCAGCGTTGGGTGGGACAGGGGTCAGCCCCAGCATTTT
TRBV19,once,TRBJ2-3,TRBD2,CASRLAGETDTQYF,TGTGCCAGTCGTTTGGCGGGGGAAACAGATACGCAGTATTTT
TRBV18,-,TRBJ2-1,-,CASSPLISSYNEQFF,TGTGCCAGCTCACCATTAATAAGCTCCTACAATGAGCAGTTCTTC
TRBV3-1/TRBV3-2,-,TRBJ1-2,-,CASSLLDYGYTF,TGTGCCAGCAGCCTACTTGATTATGGCTACACCTTC
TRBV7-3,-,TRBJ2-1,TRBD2,CASSVTSGRSGEQFF,TGTGCCAGCAGCGTGACTAGCGGGAGATCGGGGGAGCAGTTCTTC
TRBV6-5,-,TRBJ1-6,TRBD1,CASRRTGLNSPLHF,TGTGCCAGCAGGAGGACAGGGCTGAATTCACCCCTCCACTTT
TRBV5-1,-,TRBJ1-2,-,CASSFTEGGYTF,TGCGCCAGCAGCTTCACCGAGGGAGGCTACACCTTC
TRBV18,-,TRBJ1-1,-,CASSSGQLEAFF,TGTGCCAGCTCATCGGGACAACTTGAAGCTTTCTTT
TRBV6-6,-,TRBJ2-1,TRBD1,CASSGAGTGGHEQFF,TGTGCCAGCAGTGGGGCGGGGACAGGGGGTCATGAGCAGTTCTTC
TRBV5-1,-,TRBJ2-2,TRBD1,CASSLDLQGAAGELFF,TGCGCCAGCAGCTTGGACCTACAGGGGGCGGCCGGGGAGCTGTTTTTT
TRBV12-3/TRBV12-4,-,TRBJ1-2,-,CASSLQFGYTF,TGTGCCAGCAGCCTGCAGTTTGGCTACACCTTC
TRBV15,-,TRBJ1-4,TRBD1,CATGTGGLTNEKLFF,TGTGCCACCGGGACAGGGGGACTCACTAATGAAAAACTGTTTTTT
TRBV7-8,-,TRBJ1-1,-,CASSRWDAPQGTEAFF,TGTGCCAGCAGCAGATGGGACGCCCCTCAAGGTACTGAAGCTTTCTTT
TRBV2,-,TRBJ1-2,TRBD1,CASSEEGQGDYGYTF,TGTGCCAGCAGTGAGGAAGGACAGGGAGACTATGGCTACACCTTC
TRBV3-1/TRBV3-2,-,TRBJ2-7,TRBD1,CASSSRDRGEQYF,TGTGCCAGCAGCTCCCGGGACAGGGGCGAGCAGTACTTC
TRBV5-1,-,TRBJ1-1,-,CASSSNQRGNMNTEAFF,TGCGCCAGCAGCTCAAACCAGAGAGGGAACATGAACACTGAAGCTTTCTTT
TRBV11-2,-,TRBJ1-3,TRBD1,CASSPARYQGAIYF,TGTGCCAGCAGCCCTGCTAGATATCAGGGGGCCATATATTTT
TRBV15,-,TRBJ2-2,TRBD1,CATSKDGQVNTGELFF,TGTGCCACCAGCAAAGACGGACAGGTGAACACCGGGGAGCTGTTTTTT
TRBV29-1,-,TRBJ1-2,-,CSVGDQGAGGYTF,TGCAGCGTCGGGGATCAGGGAGCTGGCGGCTACACCTTC
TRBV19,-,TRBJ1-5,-,CASSTSGRVENQPQHF,TGTGCCAGTAGTACCTCCGGCAGGGTGGAGAATCAGCCCCAGCATTTT
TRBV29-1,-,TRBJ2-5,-,CSAGRWLQETQYF,TGCAGCGCTGGTCGGTGGCTTCAAGAGACCCAGTACTTC
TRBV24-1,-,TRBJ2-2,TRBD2,CATSDFRSGRPTGELFF,TGTGCCACCAGTGATTTCAGGAGCGGGAGACCAACCGGGGAGCTGTTTTTT
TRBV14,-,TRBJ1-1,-,CASSRTIAETAFF,TGTGCCAGCAGCCGGACGATAGCAGAGACGGCTTTCTTT
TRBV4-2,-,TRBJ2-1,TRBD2,CASSQEREGYNEQFF,TGTGCCAGCAGCCAAGAGCGGGAGGGGTACAATGAGCAGTTCTTC
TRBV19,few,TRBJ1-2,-,CASSNEKQGRLGYTF,TGTGCCAGTAGCAACGAAAAACAGGGCCGCCTAGGCTACACCTTC
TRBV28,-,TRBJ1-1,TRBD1,CASSLPAGTALYTEAFF,TGTGCCAGCAGTCTACCTGCCGGGACAGCACTTTACACTGAAGCTTTCTTT
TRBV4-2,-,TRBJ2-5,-,CASSQDLGRVETQYF,TGTGCCAGCAGCCAAGATCTAGGCAGAGTGGAGACCCAGTACTTC
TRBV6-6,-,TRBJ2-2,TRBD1,CASSFRGLNTGELFF,TGTGCCAGCAGTTTCAGGGGGCTGAACACCGGGGAGCTGTTTTTT
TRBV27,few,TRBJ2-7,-,CASSFKGGSPYEQYF,TGTGCCAGCAGTTTTAAAGGCGGGTCTCCCTACGAGCAGTACTTC
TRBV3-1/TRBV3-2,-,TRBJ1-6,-,CASSHSGVSAPLHF,TGTGCCAGCAGCCATTCTGGGGTTTCGGCACCCCTCCACTTT
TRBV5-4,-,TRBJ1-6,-,CASSLKARGLSRNSPLHF,TGTGCCAGCAGCCTGAAGGCCCGGGGTTTAAGTAGGAATTCACCCCTCCACTTT
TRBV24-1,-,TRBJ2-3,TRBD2,CATSERGTDTQYF,TGTGCCACCAGTGAGCGGGGGACAGATACGCAGTATTTT
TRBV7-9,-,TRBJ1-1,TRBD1,CASSRTGSTSRNTEAFF,TGTGCCAGCAGCCGGACAGGGTCAACTAGTCGGAACACTGAAGCTTTCTTT
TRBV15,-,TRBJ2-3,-,CATSRGWESGTDTQYF,TGTGCCACCAGCAGGGGGTGGGAGTCTGGTACAGATACGCAGTATTTT
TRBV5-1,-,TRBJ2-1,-,CASSFLGGSYNEQFF,TGCGCCAGCAGCTTTTTAGGGGGCTCCTACAATGAGCAGTTCTTC
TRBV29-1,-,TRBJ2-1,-,CSVGVGEKVSSYNEQFF,TGCAGCGTTGGGGTGGGGGAAAAAGTCAGCTCCTACAATGAGCAGTTCTTC
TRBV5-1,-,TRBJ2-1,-,CASSGWQELNNEQFF,TGCGCCAGCAGCGGGTGGCAGGAACTAAACAATGAGCAGTTCTTC
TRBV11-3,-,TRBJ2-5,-,CASSLAQGETQYF,TGTGCCAGCAGCTTAGCCCAGGGGGAGACCCAGTACTTC
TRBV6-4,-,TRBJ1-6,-,CASSVEGDSPLHF,TGTGCCAGCTCAGTGGAGGGGGACTCACCCCTCCACTTT
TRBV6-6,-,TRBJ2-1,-,CASSHPVALSRGRYNEQFF,TGTGCCAGCAGTCACCCCGTAGCGTTAAGCCGGGGGAGGTACAATGAGCAGTTCTTC
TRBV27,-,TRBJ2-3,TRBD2,CASSLLAGGLTDTQYF,TGTGCCAGCAGTTTACTGGCGGGAGGATTAACGGATACGCAGTATTTT
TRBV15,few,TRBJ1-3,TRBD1,CATSRGQGASGNTIYF,TGTGCCACCAGCAGAGGACAGGGGGCATCTGGAAACACCATATATTTT
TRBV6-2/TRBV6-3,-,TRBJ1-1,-,CASSFLEQDTEAFF,TGTGCCAGCAGTTTCTTGGAACAGGACACTGAAGCTTTCTTT
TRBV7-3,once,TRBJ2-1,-,CASSTSGGQNEQFF,TGTGCCAGCAGCACATCCGGGGGCCAAAATGAGCAGTTCTTC
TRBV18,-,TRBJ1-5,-,CASSPQGQGNQPQHF,TGTGCCAGCTCACCACAGGGACAAGGCAATCAGCCCCAGCATTTT
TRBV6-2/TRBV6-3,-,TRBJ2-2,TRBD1,CASSPQGAGELFF,TGTGCCAGCAGTCCACAGGGGGCCGGGGAGCTGTTTTTT
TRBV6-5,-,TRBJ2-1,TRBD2,CASSFLLAGGAGEQFF,TGTGCCAGCAGTTTCCTACTAGCGGGGGGGGCAGGGGAGCAGTTCTTC
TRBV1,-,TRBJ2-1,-,CTSTPGLAGGNEQFF,TGCACCAGCACCCCGGGGCTAGCGGGAGGCAATGAGCAGTTCTTC
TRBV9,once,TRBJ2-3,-,CASSSRPVDTQYF,TGTGCCAGCAGCTCCCGACCGGTGGATACGCAGTATTTT
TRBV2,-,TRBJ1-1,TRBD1,CASSDGQGGTEAFF,TGTGCCAGCAGTGACGGACAGGGGGGAACTGAAGCTTTCTTT
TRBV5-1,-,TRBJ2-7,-,CASSLVPGRREQYF,TGCGCCAGCAGCTTGGTTCCGGGCCGACGCGAGCAGTACTTC
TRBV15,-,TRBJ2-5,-,CATSRDPTAQETQYF,TGTGCCACCAGCAGAGATCCCACGGCCCAAGAGACCCAGTACTTC
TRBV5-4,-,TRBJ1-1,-,CASSPTRLMNTEAFF,TGTGCCAGCAGCCCAACAAGGCTGATGAACACTGAAGCTTTCTTT